These T cell receptor beta chains were read from a single sample in a study of blood T cell repertoires in COVID-19. Generated by immunoSEQ multiplex PCR, the TCRdb table keeps only in-frame clones and is missing some. Among around 180,000 clones listed, roughly 84% were seen once. Specimen: peripheral blood. All receptors derive from a man older than 75 with COVID-19, enrolled during active disease. CDR3s include the opening cysteine and the closing phenylalanine or tryptophan.

j_call,v_call,cdr3_aa
TRBJ2-7,TRBV6-5,CASLNLNEQYF
TRBJ1-1,TRBV6-5,CASSYLPTGNTEAFF
TRBJ1-4,TRBV15,CATSRVRNEKLFF
TRBJ1-2,TRBV5-1,CASSLGTGYTGVYGYTF
TRBJ1-5,TRBV5-4,CASSLGGEQPQHF
TRBJ1-2,TRBV18,CASSSGQGHGYTF
TRBJ2-7,TRBV6-1,CASSEEQGGEQYF
TRBJ2-1,TRBV7-2,CASSFRGTGGEQFF
TRBJ1-1,TRBV11-2,CASSLGLVNTEAFF
TRBJ1-5,TRBV6-4,CASSDFGGGQPQHF
TRBJ1-3,TRBV5-1,CASSLEAGAGNTIYF
TRBJ1-3,TRBV7-9,CASSLGGLVGLGGNTIYF
TRBJ1-1,TRBV4-1,CASSQDRWPEAFF
TRBJ2-4,TRBV6-5,CASSPELAKNIQYF
TRBJ1-2,TRBV6-5,CASRGGGYGYTF
TRBJ1-1,TRBV7-3,CASSLRLTENTEAFF
TRBJ1-1,TRBV6-6,CASSQTEAFF
TRBJ1-6,TRBV7-3,CASSPGGGRGASPLHF
TRBJ1-5,TRBV4-1,CARGTGGRSNQPQHF
TRBJ1-4,TRBV2,CASSEGDRGSEKLFF
TRBJ1-6,TRBV7-9,CASSLGSNYNSPLHF
TRBJ1-6,TRBV2,CASSENQIVDSPLHF
TRBJ1-2,TRBV5-5,CASRPGQGGEEGYTF
TRBJ1-3,TRBV7-2,CASSLPDNTIYF
TRBJ1-2,TRBV3-1/TRBV3-2,CASSQSDRANYGYTF
TRBJ1-1,TRBV2,CASSEEGRVNTEAFF
TRBJ1-1,TRBV5-1,CASSFSPGSTEAFF
TRBJ2-2,TRBV6-2/TRBV6-3,CASSSPDGTGELFF
TRBJ2-7,TRBV7-9,CASSFEGTYEQYF
TRBJ1-2,TRBV4-2,CASSQGGGNGYTF
TRBJ1-5,TRBV20-1,CSASRSLIRGSWGQPQHF
TRBJ1-2,TRBV28,CASSLGQNYGYTF
TRBJ1-1,TRBV6-5,CASSRDRGGTEAFF
TRBJ2-1,TRBV18,CASSPGTVNEQFF
TRBJ1-6,TRBV6-6,CASSRHLQTDSPLHF
TRBJ1-2,TRBV28,CASSGTGGLAGYTF
TRBJ2-1,TRBV5-1,CASSLDSSSYNEQFF
TRBJ2-7,TRBV5-1,CASSVGGGGETYEQYF
TRBJ2-7,TRBV4-1,CASSHDRTTYEQYF
TRBJ1-2,TRBV5-1,CASSVTGGGYTF
TRBJ1-2,TRBV6-5,CASSYSDGQANYGYTF
TRBJ2-1,TRBV11-2,CASSVRTAYNEQFF
TRBJ2-1,TRBV11-3,CASSLETRINEQFF
TRBJ1-3,TRBV18,CASSPPRGFGNTIYF
TRBJ1-6,TRBV3-1/TRBV3-2,CASSRGQEGSPLHF
TRBJ1-5,TRBV5-1,CASSLGGTGGYQPQHF
TRBJ1-4,TRBV5-1,CASSLWGDRGGEKLFF
TRBJ2-1,TRBV3-1/TRBV3-2,CASSQDPGGNEQFF
TRBJ1-2,TRBV5-1,CASSLSGDGYTF
TRBJ1-6,TRBV15,CATSRDLPGASRGSSPLHF
TRBJ1-4,TRBV28,CASYRQGPTNEKLFF
TRBJ2-4,TRBV28,CARDRGPRAKNIQYF
TRBJ2-1,TRBV9,CASSEMTGGGEQFF
TRBJ1-1,TRBV18,CASSPIGGDTEAFF
TRBJ1-3,TRBV6-6,CATHSGNTIYF
TRBJ2-7,TRBV7-9,CASSSFRGTSYEQYF
TRBJ1-2,TRBV12-3/TRBV12-4,CASSPSGDYGYTF
TRBJ2-7,TRBV13,CASSLGRTSRSYEQYF
TRBJ1-5,TRBV7-2,CASSLRRMAYNQPQHF